This TCR beta chain was profiled in a study of T-cell reconstitution after alpha-beta-depleted transplantation in children. Preparation of the TCRbeta library used unique molecular identifiers. TCRdb redid the calling of the PCR reads with MiXCR, one entry per CDR3 protein. The sample shows fewer than 700,000 distinct CDR3 sequences, approximately 12% of them seen only once. As for this clonotype: The target antigen is unknown.

Study-wide findings and caveats: Surviving thymic progenitors and recipient T cells were the source of high TCRbeta diversity at day 60 in some patients.

The CDR3 is made up of 16 amino acids. Germline CDR1 LGHNA, CDR2 YSLEER. The junction had 5 bases not matched to a gene; V was cut back by 1 base and J by 5 bases. This sample comprised PBMCs, mostly from graft donor cells, obtained 360 days after TCRalphabeta/CD19-depleted stem cell transplant. The receptor's source is a male patient between 10 and 17 years old who had a stem cell transplant for acute myeloid leukemia, so the T cells may come from the graft donor. J is TRBJ2-7 and V is TRBV4-3; 13 nucleotides line up with TRBD2. The CDR3 reads CASSQVWTSGGDEQYF. CDR3 nucleotides: TGCGCCAGCAGCCAAGTTTGGACTAGCGGGGGAGACGAGCAGTACTTC.